The 10 T cell receptor beta chains given below trace back to one sample, sequenced in a study of regulatory T cells in long-lasting Graves disease. This sample's time point: newly diagnosed GD, antithyroid drugs for less than 3 months. Researchers made the TCR library from RNA that was extracted from PBMCs. Both iRepertoire HTBI primers and Arm-PCR of CDR3 regions were used to build the TCR beta libraries. MiXCR, run by TCRdb on the multiplex PCR reads, gives a single entry per CDR3 protein. The repertoire holds over 350,000 distinct CDR3 sequences, 15% seen once, with approximately 7.6% in the top ten. This sample also belongs to another study, concerning T cells in Graves' hyperthyroidism and ophthalmopathy.

The sample here was peripheral blood mononuclear cells (PBMCs), taken at new diagnosis, from a patient treated with antithyroid drugs. Receptors originate from a woman in her thirties or forties with Graves disease.

This clonotype was found many times. The chain carries TRBV14 and TRBJ2-1, with a tentative D call TRBD2 (6 bases). Germline CDR1 and CDR2: SGHDN and FVKESK. Trimming stripped 1 base from V and 9 bases from J, with 10 bases between. This CDR3 has 13 residues. CDR3 bases: TGTGCCAGCAGCCAAGCAGTTAGCGGTGAGCAGTTCTTC. Its protein is CASSQAVSGEQFF.

This clonotype was observed at least ten times. The gene calls are TRBV12-3 or TRBV12-4 and TRBJ2-3; unclear D gene. The ends were cut back, 6 bases at V and 4 bases at J, with 17 bases in the middle. The CDR3 consists of 15 residues. The CDR3 region is CASSRRHTGADTQYF. DNA for the CDR3: TGTGCCAGCAGCCGTCGCCACACTGGGGCAGATACGCAGTATTTT.

The genes are TRBV28 and TRBJ1-1; possibly TRBD1 for D (6 bases). The ends were cut back, 2 bases at V and 0 bases at J, with 16 bases in the middle. Germline values: CDR1 MDHEN, CDR2 SYDVKM. The CDR3 is made up of 17 amino acids. This CDR3 is CASSLPYREYMNTEAFF. CDR3 coding DNA: TGTGCCAGCAGTTTACCCTACAGGGAATACATGAACACTGAAGCTTTCTTT. Based on the CDR3 plus reference TRBV28 and TRBJ1-1, the full variable domain is DVKVTQSSRYLVKRTGEKVFLECVQDMDHENMFWYRQDPGLGLRLIYFSYDVKMKEKGDIPEGYSVSREKKERFSLILESASTNQTSMYLCASSLPYREYMNTEAFFGQGTRLTVV.

This clonotype has a handful of counts. The V call is TRBV6-1, the J call TRBJ2-2; TRBD1 matches 9 bases. The CDR3 consists of 15 residues. The ends lost 7 bases at V and 6 bases at J; junction bases unmatched: 9. Per germline, CDR1 MNHNS and CDR2 SASEGT. As DNA, the CDR3 is TGTGCCAGCAAAAGGGAGGGACAGGGCCCCGGGGAGCTGTTTTTT. Its protein product is CASKREGQGPGELFF.

This clonotype was observed many times. The chain is built from TRBV30 and TRBJ2-2; D is unresolved. V lost 7 bases, J lost 2 bases, and 11 bases lay in between. Per germline, CDR1 GTSNPN and CDR2 SVGIG (reference sequence). The CDR3 has 13 residues. This CDR3 reads CALWGRNTGELFF. The CDR3 DNA is TGTGCCTTATGGGGTCGTAACACCGGGGAGCTGTTTTTT.

This clonotype was seen repeatedly, ten times or more. The genes are TRBV12-3 or TRBV12-4 and TRBJ1-1; 11 bases align to TRBD1. The J segment lost 6 bases and the V segment lost 5 bases, leaving 8 bases of the junction unmatched. The CDR3 has 15 amino acids. Here the CDR3 DNA reads TGTGCCAGCAGTCCTCGGACAGGGGGCCTCCCTGAAGCTTTCTTT. Protein: CASSPRTGGLPEAFF.

With respect to this clonotype: It may be a read error: a sequence one base away is much more abundant. V gene TRBV18 combines with J gene TRBJ2-6; possibly TRBD2 for D (5 bases). V was clipped by 8 bases and J by 1 base, with 15 bases between them. CDR3 length equals 16 residues. Germline lookup yields CDR1 KGHSH and CDR2 LQKENI. This CDR3 reads CASQPRGLSGANVLTF. Written as DNA, the CDR3 is TGTGCCAGCCAACCTCGAGGACTGTCTGGGGCCAACGTCCTGACTTTC.

This clonotype was counted at least ten times. The gene calls are TRBV13 and TRBJ1-6; maybe TRBD1 (5 bases). Germline CDR1 reads PRHDT; CDR2 reads FYEKMQ (reference sequence). Trimming removed 5 bases from V and 5 bases from J, with 13 bases in between. This CDR3 spans 15 amino acids. The CDR3 nucleotides read TGTGCCAGCAGCCCAGGGACCGGAGATAATTCACCCCTCCACTTT. Its protein is CASSPGTGDNSPLHF.

This clonotype has ten or more counts. The V call is TRBV6-5, the J call TRBJ2-1; no definite D call. Trimming pared 2 bases from V and 7 bases from J, leaving 12 bases between. The CDR3 totals 14 residues. Germline assignment: CDR1 MNHEY and CDR2 SVGAGI. The CDR3: CASSYSPPLNEQFF. The CDR3 DNA is TGTGCCAGCAGTTACAGTCCCCCGTTAAATGAGCAGTTCTTC.

This clonotype has just a few counts. The V and J genes are TRBV29-1 and TRBJ2-2; no clear D. V shed 5 bases and J shed 4 bases, with 8 bases lying between them. CDR3 length equals 12 residues. Looked up from germline, CDR1 is SQVTM and CDR2 is ANQGSEA. The CDR3 DNA reads as TGCAGCGTTTGGAGTTTCACCGGGGAGCTGTTTTTT. It translates to CSVWSFTGELFF.